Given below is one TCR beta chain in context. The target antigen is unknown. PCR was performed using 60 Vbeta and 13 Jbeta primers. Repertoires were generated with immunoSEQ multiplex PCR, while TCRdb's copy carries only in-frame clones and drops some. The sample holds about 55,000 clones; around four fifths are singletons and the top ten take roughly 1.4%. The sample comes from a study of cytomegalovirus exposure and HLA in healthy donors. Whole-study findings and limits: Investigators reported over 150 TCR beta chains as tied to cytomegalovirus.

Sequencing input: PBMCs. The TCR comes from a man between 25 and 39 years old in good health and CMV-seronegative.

The CDR3 bases are TGTGCCAGCAGCTTGGGCAGTTTTGGTGGAACAGATACGCAGTATTTT. Protein sequence: CASSLGSFGGTDTQYF. V gene TRBV7-9 combines with J gene TRBJ2-3; D ambiguous. Germline CDR1 reads SEHNR; CDR2 reads FQNEAQ (reference sequence). The CDR3 covers 16 residues. V was clipped by 3 bases and J by 3 bases, with 16 bases between them.